The clone carrying this TCR beta chain was found a few times. V shed 7 bases, J shed 6 bases, and the junction held 11 bases outside the gene matches. Germline V CDR1 and CDR2: SEHNR, FQNEAQ (reference sequence). The CDR3 sequence is 15 residues long. This sample was taken from a study of T-cell memory formation after mild COVID-19. For the study at large: In these data, TCR clusters were largely donor specific.

TCRalpha and TCRbeta libraries used 5'RACE with constant-segment primers and UMIs. TCRdb reprocessed the 5' RACE reads with MiXCR, giving one entry per CDR3 protein. The data contain fewer than 250,000 distinct CDR3 sequences, under 12% of them singletons. Sequencing was done on a sample of PBMCs or a T cell subset sorted from them (not recorded which). This chain joins TRBV7-9 and TRBJ2-1; TRBD2 matches 8 bases. The source of this sequence is a man aged 18-30 years who had mild COVID-19 (a few samples of this study predate the infection). Cell type and time point are not known. The CDR3 coding sequence is TGTGCCAGCATCAGAGAGGGACTAGAAGGCAATGAGCAGTTCTTC. Encoded protein: CASIREGLEGNEQFF.